Described below is a single TCR beta chain sequence and its context. The assay was immunoSEQ multiplex PCR, and TCRdb's table has in-frame clones only and misses some. The sample contains 150,000 or so clones, roughly 94% of which appear only once. The sample originates from a study of control samples from healthy donors and cancer patients. The CDR3 covers 13 residues. The germline V gene encodes CDR1 GTSNPN and CDR2 SVGIG (reference sequence). Deletions cut 0 bases from V and 1 base from J, with 6 bases between. This rearrangement joins TRBV30 to TRBJ2-5; D remains unclear. The source material was PBMCs. The source is a man in his fifties or sixties with colorectal cancer. The CDR3 DNA is TGTGCCTGGAGTGTAAAGGGCCAAGAGACCCAGTACTTC. Protein sequence: CAWSVKGQETQYF.